Following are 5 T cell receptor beta chains from one sample sequenced in a study of shared clonotypes between healthy human individuals. The repertoire was sequenced with immunoSEQ multiplex PCR; TCRdb's copy has only in-frame clones and lacks some. The table has 500,000 or so clones, around 95% seen once. Sequencing used naive CD4+ T cells sorted from blood. As for subset: CD45RA+ positively selected. These receptors were taken from a woman in her 30s in good health.

The chain employs TRBV28 and TRBJ2-2, with TRBD1 matching 7 bases. Germline V gene data show CDR1 as MDHEN and CDR2 as SYDVKM. This CDR3 contains 15 residues. With 4 bases clipped from V and 3 bases from J, the junction kept 5 bases outside the gene matches. CDR3 nucleotides: TGTGCCAGCAGTTCCTCCGACAGGGACACCGGGGAGCTGTTTTTT. Its protein is CASSSSDRDTGELFF.

This rearrangement joins TRBV9 to TRBJ2-3; 9 bases fit TRBD2. CDR1 and CDR2 (germline): SGDLS, YYNGEE. V dropped 4 bases and J dropped 0; count of bases not matched to a gene: 3. There are 15 residues in the CDR3. CDR3 coding DNA: TGTGCCAGCAGCCAACTAGCGGGTAGCACAGATACGCAGTATTTT. It specifies CASSQLAGSTDTQYF.

The chain combines TRBV19 with TRBJ2-1; possible D gene TRBD1, 5 bases. The CDR3 length is 14 residues. CDR1 is LNHDA, CDR2 SQIVND, per germline (reference sequence). V dropped 6 bases and J dropped 0 bases, with 9 bases sitting between them. CDR3 nucleotides: TGTGCCAGTAGCTACCAGGGCTCCTACAATGAGCAGTTCTTC. Encoded protein: CASSYQGSYNEQFF.

The chain employs TRBV18 and TRBJ1-1; D is unclear. This CDR3 is built from 16 residues. Trimming removed 4 bases at V and 1 base at J, with 16 bases between. Germline values: CDR1 KGHSH, CDR2 LQKENI. CDR3 bases: TGTGCCAGCTCACTCATTCTTCTTAACCAGAACACTGAAGCTTTCTTT. Its translation is CASSLILLNQNTEAFF.

This sequence joins TRBV10-1 and TRBJ2-2; TRBD2 might be the D (5 bases). The CDR3 sequence is 14 residues long. V shed 8 bases and J shed 0 bases, with 10 bases lying between them. The germline CDR1 and CDR2 sequences are WNHNN and SYGVQD (reference sequence). The CDR3 reads CASRRQTNTGELFF. As DNA, the CDR3 is TGCGCCAGCCGGAGGCAGACGAACACCGGGGAGCTGTTTTTT.